The 14 T cell receptor beta chains listed next were all sequenced from one sample in a study of shared clonotypes between healthy human individuals. Some clones are missing from TCRdb's copy, which holds only in-frame ones; the method was immunoSEQ multiplex PCR. The repertoire holds some 2.4 million clones, with approximately 93% as singletons. Sample: naive CD4+ T cells from PBMCs. Subset noted: CD45RA+ positively selected. The receptors derive from a man between 18 and 29 years old in good health. Some clones in this sample may be carry-over from other donors' samples.

The chain carries TRBV29-1 and TRBJ2-7; the match to TRBD2 covers 13 bases. The V gene's germline CDR1 is SQVTM and CDR2 ANQGSEA. The V and J ends lost 7 bases and 6 bases, in that order; junction bases with no gene match: 9. This CDR3 has 14 residues. CDR3 region: CSAGFGTSGAEQYF. CDR3 nucleotide sequence: TGCAGCGCCGGATTCGGGACTAGCGGGGCCGAGCAGTACTTC.

The V call is TRBV12-5, the J call TRBJ2-1; D is tentatively TRBD1 or TRBD2 (6 bases each). This CDR3 is 17 amino acids long. The germline V gene encodes CDR1 LGHNT and CDR2 FRNRAP. Trimming pared 0 bases from V and 4 bases from J, leaving 16 bases between. The CDR3 nucleotides are TGTGCTAGTGGTTTGGTCCGGGGGCCGAATCTTTACAATGAGCAGTTCTTC. It is translated as CASGLVRGPNLYNEQFF.

The V gene is TRBV19, the J gene TRBJ1-1, with TRBD1 matching 8 bases. In germline, CDR1 is LNHDA, CDR2 SQIVND (reference sequence). V trimming: 5 bases; J trimming: 4 bases; junction bases outside the gene matches: 12. This CDR3 is built from 16 residues. CDR3 nucleotides: TGTGCCAGTAGTCATAGTAGTACAGGGGGTATCACTGAAGCTTTCTTT. Translated: CASSHSSTGGITEAFF.

This rearrangement joins TRBV13 to TRBJ1-6; 9 bases fit TRBD1. The ends lost 6 bases at V and 5 bases at J; junction bases unmatched: 8. The germline V gene encodes CDR1 PRHDT and CDR2 FYEKMQ (reference sequence). The CDR3 contains 16 residues. The CDR3 DNA sequence: TGTGCCAGCAGGGAGGGACAGGGTCGTCATAATTCACCCCTCCACTTT. Its protein product is CASREGQGRHNSPLHF.

The V call is TRBV7-3, the J call TRBJ2-3; tentatively, D is TRBD1 (5 bases). Germline V gives CDR1 SGHTA, CDR2 FQGTGA. The CDR3 sequence is 16 residues long. The V end was cut by 1 base, the J end by 0 bases, with 11 bases between. The CDR3, as DNA: TGTGCCAGCAGCTTAAAGGACACATCGAGCACAGATACGCAGTATTTT. It yields the protein CASSLKDTSSTDTQYF.

The CDR3 DNA sequence: TGTGCCAGCAGCACATCCCAGGGTCGCACTGAAGCTTTCTTT. Translated: CASSTSQGRTEAFF. The genes are TRBV28 and TRBJ1-1; a weak D match, TRBD1 (5 bases). V dropped 6 bases and J dropped 4 bases, with 15 bases sitting between them. Germline lookup yields CDR1 MDHEN and CDR2 SYDVKM. CDR3 length: 14 residues.

This rearrangement joins TRBV19 to TRBJ2-7; the D gene is possibly TRBD2 (7 bases). The CDR3 length is 13 residues. CDR1 and CDR2 from the germline V gene are LNHDA and SQIVND (reference sequence). The V end was cut by 9 bases, the J end by 3 bases, with 15 bases between. The CDR3 sequence: CASRGLMNYEQYF. Written as DNA, the CDR3 is TGTGCCAGCAGGGGACTAATGAACTACGAGCAGTACTTC.

About this clone itself: At one end, the junction sequence differs from germline, possibly due to a read error. The V call is TRBV6-4, the J call TRBJ2-3; maybe TRBD2 (5 bases). The germline gives CDR1 MRHNA, CDR2 SNTAGT. CDR3 length equals 16 residues. CDR3 sequence reads: CASRDSACPSTDTQYF. The CDR3 DNA reads as TGTGCCAGCAGGGACTCGGCTTGCCCTAGCACAGATACGCAGTATTTT.

Points on this clone: Distinct nucleotide sequences in the sample also encode this CDR3. The genes are TRBV7-2 and TRBJ1-1; D ambiguous. The V end was cut by 1 base, the J end by 3 bases, with 9 bases between. The CDR3 totals 14 residues. The germline V gene encodes CDR1 SGHTA and CDR2 FQGNSA. This chain's CDR3 is CASSLGGGYTEAFF. The CDR3 DNA follows: TGTGCCAGCAGCTTAGGTGGCGGTTACACTGAAGCTTTCTTT.

The gene calls are TRBV2 and TRBJ2-7, with 8 bases matching TRBD2. J lost 1 base, V lost 3 bases, and 8 bases had no gene match. CDR1 is SNHLY and CDR2 is FYNNEI in the germline V gene. This CDR3 has 16 residues. CDR3 sequence (DNA): TGTGCCAGCAGTGAGGTCGGGGGGGCCCTATCCTACGAGCAGTACTTC. Residues: CASSEVGGALSYEQYF.

As DNA, the CDR3 is TGTGCCAGCAGCTTGGGTAGGAATACGGCTACAGATACGCAGTATTTT. As protein: CASSLGRNTATDTQYF. The chain employs TRBV5-4 and TRBJ2-3; D is ambiguous. Germline assignment: CDR1 SGHNT and CDR2 YYREEE (reference sequence). The germline V and J ends were trimmed by 0 bases and 3 bases, with 14 bases remaining between them. The CDR3 runs to 16 residues.

This chain connects TRBV18 to TRBJ1-2; 7 nucleotides match TRBD1. The CDR3 extends over 15 amino acids. The germline V gene has CDR1 KGHSH and CDR2 LQKENI. The J segment lost 8 bases and the V segment lost 6 bases, leaving 15 bases of the junction unmatched. Here the CDR3 reads CASSPGQDGIGGYTF. The CDR3 DNA reads TGTGCCAGCTCGCCTGGACAGGACGGGATTGGCGGCTACACCTTC.

This clone showed up just a few times. The chain joins TRBV2 to TRBJ1-4; 7 bases match TRBD1. The CDR3 has 14 amino acids. V lost 3 bases, J lost 8 bases, and 6 bases stayed unmatched. Germline CDR1 and CDR2: SNHLY and FYNNEI. The CDR3, as DNA: TGTGCCAGCAGTGACCCACAGGGGAACGAAAAACTGTTTTTT. It encodes CASSDPQGNEKLFF.

The V and J genes are TRBV6-1 and TRBJ1-5; D is possibly TRBD1 (5 bases). V was cut by 4 bases and J by 0 bases, with 13 bases left in between. Germline loops: CDR1 MNHNS, CDR2 SASEGT. CDR3 length equals 16 residues. The DNA for the CDR3 is TGTGCCAGCAGTGGAAAACAGGCTCTTAGCAATCAGCCCCAGCATTTT. Protein product: CASSGKQALSNQPQHF.